These 7 T cell receptor beta chains came from one sample sequenced in a study of T cells after yellow fever vaccination. In TCRdb, the 5' RACE reads were re-called with MiXCR into one record per CDR3 protein. The data contain a few hundred thousand distinct CDR3 sequences, almost 4% of them seen just once; the ten biggest clones take up more than 20%. The sequences come from PBMCs, collected 5 days after the yellow fever booster vaccination. The receptors were gathered from a man between 18 and 35 years old who received the YFV17D yellow fever vaccine.

Only a few counts were recorded for this clonotype. The CDR3 spells CASSLVFSGVDTQYF. CDR3 sequence (DNA): TGTGCCAGCAGCTTAGTATTCAGTGGGGTCGATACGCAGTATTTT. The V call is TRBV7-2, the J call TRBJ2-3; D remains ambiguous. CDR3 length: 15 amino acids. V was cut by 1 base and J by 6 bases, with 14 bases left in between. Germline lookup yields CDR1 SGHTA and CDR2 FQGNSA.

Many counts were recorded for this clonotype. The rearrangement uses TRBV4-3 and TRBJ2-1, with TRBD1 as a possible D gene (6 bases). Germline loops: CDR1 LGHNA, CDR2 YSLEER. V shed 0 bases and J shed 3 bases, with 18 bases lying between them. This CDR3 is built from 18 residues. CDR3 residues: CASSQDPDGADSYNEQFF. The CDR3 coding sequence is TGCGCCAGCAGCCAAGACCCGGACGGGGCGGACAGCTACAATGAGCAGTTCTTC.

This clonotype was recorded many times. The chain is built from TRBV10-3 and TRBJ2-4; D remains unclear. Per the germline V gene, CDR1 is ENHRY and CDR2 is SYGVKD. This CDR3 contains 15 residues. Trimming shortened V by 2 bases and J by 0 bases, and 8 bases separated the two germline ends. CDR3 region: CAISENLLAKNIQYF. CDR3 sequence (DNA): TGTGCCATCAGTGAGAACCTGCTAGCCAAAAACATTCAGTACTTC.

This clonotype occurred a few times. V is TRBV19 and J is TRBJ2-2, with D uncertain. This CDR3 is built from 17 residues. V gave up 4 bases and J gave up 4 bases, with 19 bases separating them. The germline CDR1 and CDR2 sequences are LNHDA and SQIVND (reference sequence). The CDR3 DNA reads TGTGCCAGTAGTAAAGGAAAGGTCCGGGTCGGCACCGGGGAGCTGTTTTTT. Protein product: CASSKGKVRVGTGELFF.

This clonotype was observed many times. V is TRBV12-3 or TRBV12-4 and J is TRBJ2-3; no clear D. The ends were cut back, 2 bases at V and 3 bases at J, with 6 bases in the middle. The CDR3 sequence is 13 residues long. The CDR3 nucleotides are TGTGCCAGCAGTTTATCTAGGACAGATACGCAGTATTTT. Translating gives CASSLSRTDTQYF.

In this sample, this clonotype turned up many times. CDR3 in amino acids: CSARELLSGLETQYF. The CDR3 nucleotides are TGCAGTGCTAGAGAACTCCTCAGCGGGCTAGAGACCCAGTACTTC. The J gene is TRBJ2-5, the V gene TRBV20-1, with a weak D call TRBD2 (6 bases). The CDR3 totals 15 residues. Looked up from germline, CDR1 is DFQATT and CDR2 is SNEGSKA (reference sequence). V lost 0 bases and J lost 4, with 15 bases in between.

This clonotype was counted ten times or more. The chain links TRBV7-2 to TRBJ2-4, with 9 positions matching TRBD2. Germline CDR1 is SGHTA and CDR2 is FQGNSA. This CDR3 comprises 17 residues. V lost 5 bases to trimming and J lost 7 bases; unmatched junction nucleotides: 15. The CDR3 sequence is CASSHRPSGAGWNIQYF. CDR3 nucleotides: TGTGCCAGCAGCCACCGGCCTAGCGGGGCGGGGTGGAACATTCAGTACTTC.